The 6 T cell receptor beta chains below were found in one sample sequenced in a study of cytomegalovirus exposure and HLA in healthy donors. Primers: 60 Vbeta forward and 13 Jbeta reverse. Here immunoSEQ multiplex PCR was the method, and the copy in TCRdb shows in-frame clones only, minus some. The sample has roughly 130,000 clones, 65% to 85% seen once. The sample consisted of PBMCs. The source is a man in his late teens or twenties in good health and CMV-seronegative.

In DNA form, the CDR3 reads TGCGCCAGCAGCCAAGATTATGGCAGCGGAGGTTATGGCTACACCTTC. This encodes CASSQDYGSGGYGYTF. The chain joins TRBV4-1 to TRBJ1-2, with D unresolved. Germline CDR1 reads MGHRA; CDR2 reads YSYEKL. The CDR3 runs to 16 residues. Deletions cut 0 bases from V and 5 bases from J, with 16 bases between.

The rearrangement links TRBV7-2 to TRBJ2-5, with D perhaps TRBD1 (6 bases). V lost 5 bases and J 5 bases, leaving 18 bases between the germline ends. Germline V lookup: CDR1 SGHTA, CDR2 FQGNSA. CDR3 length equals 15 residues. In nucleotides, the CDR3 is TGTGCCAGCAGCCCGACAGGTCTTTTCGGGGAGACCCAGTACTTC. Translation: CASSPTGLFGETQYF.

This chain joins TRBV29-1 and TRBJ1-1, with D perhaps TRBD1 (5 bases). Trimming stripped 5 bases from V and 5 bases from J, with 15 bases between. The CDR3 has 13 amino acids. The V gene's germline CDR1 is SQVTM and CDR2 ANQGSEA. CDR3 residues: CSVSQGQRTEAFF. Written as DNA, the CDR3 is TGCAGCGTTTCTCAGGGTCAGAGGACTGAAGCTTTCTTT.

The chain links TRBV9 to TRBJ2-3; 7 nucleotides align to TRBD2. The CDR3 contains 15 residues. Germline V CDR1 and CDR2: SGDLS, YYNGEE. V lost 4 bases and J lost 5; bases outside the gene matches: 10. The CDR3, as DNA: TGTGCCAGCAGCCTTATCTGGGGGGGGTTAGATACGCAGTATTTT. Its translation: CASSLIWGGLDTQYF.

This clone has just a few counts. The J gene is TRBJ2-2, the V gene TRBV4-3; TRBD2 matches at 9 bases. This CDR3 is 17 amino acids long. Trimming at V came to 2 bases and at J to 2 bases, leaving 6 bases not matched to a gene. CDR1 and CDR2 (germline): LGHNA, YSLEER. The CDR3 DNA is TGCGCCAGCAGCCAATCCCCTAGCGGGGCAAACACCGGGGAGCTGTTTTTT. Protein: CASSQSPSGANTGELFF.

This chain uses TRBV27 with TRBJ1-2; 8 nucleotides align to TRBD1. The CDR3 is 16 amino acids. Looked up from germline, CDR1 is MNHEY and CDR2 is SMNVEV (reference sequence). J lost 7 bases, V lost 6 bases, and 16 bases had no gene match. The chain's CDR3 is CASSLVGPGGSSGYTF. The CDR3 coding sequence is TGTGCCAGCAGCCTAGTCGGGCCAGGGGGCTCGAGTGGCTACACCTTC.